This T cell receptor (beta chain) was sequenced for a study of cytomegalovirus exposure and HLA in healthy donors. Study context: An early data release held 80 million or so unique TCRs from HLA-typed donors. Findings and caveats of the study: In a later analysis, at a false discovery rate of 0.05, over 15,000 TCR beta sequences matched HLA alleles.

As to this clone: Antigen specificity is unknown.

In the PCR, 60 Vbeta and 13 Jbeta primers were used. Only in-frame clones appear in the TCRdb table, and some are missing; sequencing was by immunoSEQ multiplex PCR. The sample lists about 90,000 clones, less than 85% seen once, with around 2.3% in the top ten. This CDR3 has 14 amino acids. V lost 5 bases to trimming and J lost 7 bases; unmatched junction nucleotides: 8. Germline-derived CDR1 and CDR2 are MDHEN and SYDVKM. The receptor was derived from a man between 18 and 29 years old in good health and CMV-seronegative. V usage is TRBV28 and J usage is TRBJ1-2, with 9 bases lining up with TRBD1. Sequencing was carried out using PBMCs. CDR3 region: CASSLGQGYSGYTF. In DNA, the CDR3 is TGTGCCAGCAGTCTGGGACAGGGTTATTCTGGCTACACCTTC.